The 17 T cell receptor beta chains given below trace back to one sample, sequenced in a study of CD8 T cells in Susac syndrome (dated by TCRdb to between 2017 and 2020). The library came from the immunoSEQ multiplex PCR assay. RNA was extracted using the RNeasy kit, and roughly 0.5 to 1 microgram was reverse transcribed with random hexamers. In-frame beta chains were kept once TCRdb had trimmed the public reads at Q25 with fastp and called clones with MiXCR. For every CDR3 protein sequence, its rows merge into one entry that carries the most common genes and DNA. The sample has 150,000 to 200,000 distinct CDR3 sequences on record, about 95% of them singletons. 0.08% to 0.11% of the sample rests with the top ten. The sequencing sample was made of CD4+ T cells from PBMCs. The source is a human donor in good health.

V is TRBV20-1 and J is TRBJ1-1, with a possible D match to TRBD1 (5 bases). Trimming removed 3 bases at V and 8 bases at J, with 10 bases between. The CDR3 runs to 11 residues. Germline CDR1 and CDR2: DFQATT and SNEGSKA (reference sequence). The CDR3 here is CSASGAQEAFF. In DNA, the CDR3 is TGCAGTGCTAGTGGGGCCCAGGAAGCTTTCTTT.

In this sample, this clonotype turned up once. V gene TRBV20-1 combines with J gene TRBJ2-7; no definite D call. Germline V CDR1 and CDR2: DFQATT, SNEGSKA (reference sequence). The CDR3 is made up of 11 amino acids. Trimming left V 5 bases short and J 0 bases short, with 5 bases between. The CDR3 sequence: CSAGSSYEQYF. The CDR3 coding sequence is TGCAGTGCTGGAAGCTCCTACGAGCAGTACTTC.

The chain has TRBV20-1 and TRBJ1-1; D is perhaps TRBD1 (5 bases). This CDR3 has 14 amino acids. In germline, CDR1 is DFQATT, CDR2 SNEGSKA (reference sequence). V lost 6 bases and J 5 bases, leaving 19 bases between the germline ends. Here the CDR3 reads CSAHPPGRITEAFF. The CDR3 region has the DNA TGCAGTGCCCACCCCCCGGGGCGCATTACTGAAGCTTTCTTT.

This clonotype was seen just once. V and J are TRBV27 and TRBJ2-1; a possible D gene is TRBD1 (5 bases). Deletions cut 6 bases from V and 8 bases from J, with 20 bases between. Germline V lookup: CDR1 MNHEY, CDR2 SMNVEV (reference sequence). The CDR3 runs 15 residues. DNA for the CDR3: TGTGCCAGCAGCTGGGGCAGGGTCCAAGGGGATGAGCAGTTCTTC. It yields the protein CASSWGRVQGDEQFF.

This clonotype is a singleton in its sample. The V gene is TRBV6-5, the J gene TRBJ1-1; D is undetermined. This CDR3 spans 13 amino acids. The V gene's germline CDR1 is MNHEY and CDR2 SVGAGI. V was clipped by 6 bases and J by 7 bases, with 15 bases between them. In nucleotides, the CDR3 is TGTGCCAGCAGAGCGACGGCCGTGGGTGAAGCTTTCTTT. This sequence encodes CASRATAVGEAFF.

This rearrangement joins TRBV20-1 to TRBJ2-7; 12 nucleotides align to TRBD2. The germline gives CDR1 DFQATT, CDR2 SNEGSKA (reference sequence). The CDR3 loop spans 15 amino acids. Trimming took 2 bases from V and 7 from J; bases not matched to a gene: 9. The CDR3 sequence: CSARLAGGLLEEQYF. CDR3 DNA sequence: TGCAGTGCTAGACTAGCGGGAGGGCTCCTGGAAGAGCAGTACTTC.

This chain links TRBV28 with TRBJ2-1, with TRBD2 as a possible D gene (6 bases). Germline V CDR1 and CDR2: MDHEN, SYDVKM. Trimming stripped 6 bases from V and 6 bases from J, with 12 bases between. This CDR3 is 13 amino acids long. Here the CDR3 DNA reads TGTGCCAGCAGAGGGAGGAGGGGCAATGAGCAGTTCTTC. Protein product: CASRGRRGNEQFF. Drawing the rest from reference TRBV28 and TRBJ2-1, the complete variable domain is DVKVTQSSRYLVKRTGEKVFLECVQDMDHENMFWYRQDPGLGLRLIYFSYDVKMKEKGDIPEGYSVSREKKERFSLILESASTNQTSMYLCASRGRRGNEQFFGPGTRLTVL.

This clonotype was observed a few times. The J gene is TRBJ2-1, the V gene TRBV7-3; D is possibly TRBD2 (5 bases). With 0 bases removed from V and 6 bases from J, the gap between germline ends came to 6 bases. Germline V gives CDR1 SGHTA, CDR2 FQGTGA. The CDR3 is 13 residues long. The CDR3 sequence: CASSLTGSNEQFF. CDR3 bases: TGTGCCAGCAGCTTAACTGGGAGCAATGAGCAGTTCTTC.

The V call is TRBV29-1, the J call TRBJ2-7, with 8 bases matching TRBD2. The CDR3 runs to 15 residues. The germline gives CDR1 SQVTM, CDR2 ANQGSEA. V gave up 2 bases and J gave up 1 base; unmatched junction bases: 7. For the CDR3, the DNA is TGCAGCGTTGAATCTGCTAGCGGGTCGTCCTACGAGCAGTACTTC. Translated, it gives CSVESASGSSYEQYF.

The J gene is TRBJ2-1, the V gene TRBV15, with D perhaps being TRBD1 or TRBD2 (5 bases each). V was pared by 3 bases and J by 5 bases, with 11 bases between. This CDR3 region has 14 residues. Germline-derived CDR1 and CDR2 are LNHNV and YYDKDF (reference sequence). Written as DNA, the CDR3 is TGTGCCACCAGCAGGGGGGAGATACACAATGAGCAGTTCTTC. Translating gives CATSRGEIHNEQFF.

Of note for this clonotype: One end of the junction fails to match germline, which may point to a read error. The chain uses TRBV28 and TRBJ2-1; 10 bases are a match to TRBD1. The germline gives CDR1 MDHEN, CDR2 SYDVKM. The CDR3 length is 12 residues. Here the CDR3 DNA reads TGTGCCAGCAGTGTTCGGGACAGGGGCCAGATCTTC. Protein: CASSVRDRGQIF.

V is TRBV12-3 or TRBV12-4 and J is TRBJ1-1; D is uncertain. V was trimmed by 3 bases and J by 1 base, leaving 6 bases between them. This CDR3 has 13 residues. Here the CDR3 DNA reads TGTGCCAGCAGTTTCGGCCAGAACACTGAAGCTTTCTTT. The encoded protein is CASSFGQNTEAFF.

The chain joins TRBV27 to TRBJ2-5; TRBD1 matches at 9 bases. The J segment lost 5 bases and the V segment lost 6 bases, leaving 4 bases of the junction unmatched. There are 13 residues in the CDR3. Germline CDR1 is MNHEY and CDR2 is SMNVEV (reference sequence). The CDR3 nucleotides read TGTGCCAGCAGAGGACAGGGGTGGGAGACCCAGTACTTC. This codes for CASRGQGWETQYF.

The rearrangement links TRBV29-1 to TRBJ1-2; no definite D call. Germline CDR1 is SQVTM and CDR2 is ANQGSEA. This CDR3 is 8 amino acids long. The V and J ends lost 5 bases and 7 bases respectively, with 2 bases between them. CDR3 sequence: CSVFGYTF. Here the CDR3 DNA reads TGCAGCGTTTTTGGCTACACCTTC.

This chain uses TRBV7-9 with TRBJ2-1; D is unclear. This CDR3 is built from 11 residues. Deletions cut 5 bases from V and 8 bases from J, with 7 bases between. Germline V lookup: CDR1 SEHNR, CDR2 FQNEAQ (reference sequence). The CDR3 protein is CASSEQDEQFF. The CDR3 coding sequence is TGTGCCAGCAGCGAGCAGGATGAGCAGTTCTTC.

The genes are TRBV7-3 and TRBJ2-3; TRBD2 agrees at 8 bases. CDR1 and CDR2 from the germline V gene are SGHTA and FQGTGA. The V gene end was trimmed by 1 base and the J gene end by 6 bases; junction bases not matched to a gene: 6. The CDR3 totals 15 residues. In DNA form, the CDR3 reads TGTGCCAGCAGCTTAATAGCGGGATCCCGGGATACGCAGTATTTT. It translates to CASSLIAGSRDTQYF.

The chain uses TRBV20-1 and TRBJ1-5; D might be TRBD1 (5 bases). V was clipped by 3 bases and J by 5 bases, with 14 bases between them. This CDR3 spans 14 amino acids. Germline lookup yields CDR1 DFQATT and CDR2 SNEGSKA (reference sequence). CDR3 amino acids: CSASFGTEDQPQHF. CDR3 nucleotide sequence: TGCAGTGCTAGCTTTGGGACGGAAGATCAGCCCCAGCATTTT.